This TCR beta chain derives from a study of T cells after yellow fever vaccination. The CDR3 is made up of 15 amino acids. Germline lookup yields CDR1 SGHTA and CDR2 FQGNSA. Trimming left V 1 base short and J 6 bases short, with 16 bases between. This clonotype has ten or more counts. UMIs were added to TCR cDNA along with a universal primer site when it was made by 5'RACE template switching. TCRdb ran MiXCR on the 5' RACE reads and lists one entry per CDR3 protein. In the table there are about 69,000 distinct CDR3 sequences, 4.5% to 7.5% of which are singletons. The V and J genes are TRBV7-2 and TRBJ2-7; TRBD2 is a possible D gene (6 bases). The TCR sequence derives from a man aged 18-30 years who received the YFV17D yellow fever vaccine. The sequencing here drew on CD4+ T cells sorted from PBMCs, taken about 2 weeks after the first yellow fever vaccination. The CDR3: CASSLDGGVRGEQYF. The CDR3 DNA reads TGTGCCAGCAGCTTAGACGGGGGTGTGAGGGGCGAGCAGTACTTC.